The 27 T cell receptor beta chains listed next were all sequenced from one sample in a study of beta chain features in type 1 diabetes. Whole-study results and caveats: Patients with Type 1 diabetes showed moderately but significantly shorter TCRB CDR3s in all four CD4+ subsets.

These receptors' targets are unknown. Since all of the isolated RNA was reverse transcribed, expressed TCRB transcripts were what got sequenced. Only in-frame clones appear in the TCRdb table, and some are missing; sequencing was by immunoSEQ multiplex PCR. The repertoire has fewer than 300,000 clones, approximately 10% of them found once; the top ten carry around 0.017%. The sequencing sample was made of naive CD4+ T cells from blood. The receptor source for this set is a man aged 25 to 45 with type 1 diabetes.

This clone was counted only a few times. The chain couples TRBV29-1 to TRBJ1-1; no definite D call. The V end lost 5 bases, the J end lost 0 bases, and 13 bases lay between the germline ends. Looked up from germline, CDR1 is SQVTM and CDR2 is ANQGSEA. CDR3 size: 14 residues. The DNA of the CDR3 is TGCAGCGTTTCTGATCCGAACATGAACACTGAAGCTTTCTTT. Its translation is CSVSDPNMNTEAFF. The full variable domain, in which reference TRBV29-1 and TRBJ1-1 provide the parts outside the CDR3, is SAVISQKPSRDICQRGTSLTIQCQVDSQVTMMFWYRQQPGQSLTLIATANQGSEATYESGFVIDKFPISRPNLTFSTLTVSNMSPEDSSIYLCSVSDPNMNTEAFFGQGTRLTVV.

This clone appeared a few times. This chain links TRBV15 with TRBJ1-5; maybe TRBD1 (5 bases). V dropped 8 bases and J dropped 1 base, with 15 bases sitting between them. Per germline, CDR1 LNHNV and CDR2 YYDKDF (reference sequence). This CDR3 comprises 15 residues. The CDR3 is CATFRVAGSNQPQHF. The DNA for the CDR3 is TGTGCCACCTTCAGGGTGGCCGGGAGCAATCAGCCCCAGCATTTT.

The chain couples TRBV18 to TRBJ2-3; D may be TRBD2 (7 bases). V was pared by 1 base and J by 7 bases, with 15 bases between. The CDR3 extends over 15 amino acids. Germline lookup yields CDR1 KGHSH and CDR2 LQKENI. CDR3 region: CASSPLEGGLHTQYF. The DNA for the CDR3 is TGTGCCAGCTCACCACTGGAGGGGGGGCTACATACGCAGTATTTT. Full variable domain (missing parts from reference TRBV18 and TRBJ2-3): NAGVMQNPRHLVRRRGQEARLRCSPMKGHSHVYWYRQLPEEGLKFMVYLQKENIIDESGMPKERFSAEFPKEGPSILRIQQVVRGDSAAYFCASSPLEGGLHTQYFGPGTRLTVL.

There are a few counts of this clone. This rearrangement joins TRBV11-2 to TRBJ2-7; a weak D match, TRBD1 (5 bases). The CDR3 totals 18 residues. Germline lookup yields CDR1 SGHAT and CDR2 FQNNGV. With 5 bases removed from V and 2 bases from J, the gap between germline ends came to 25 bases. CDR3: CASSRPQRTTGPAYEQYF. The CDR3, as DNA: TGTGCCAGCAGCCGACCCCAGAGAACCACAGGACCCGCCTACGAGCAGTACTTC.

The chain links TRBV5-4 to TRBJ2-1; 11 nucleotides agree with TRBD1. The CDR3 sequence is 15 residues long. The V gene end was trimmed by 4 bases and the J gene end by 4 bases; junction bases not matched to a gene: 4. Germline values: CDR1 SGHNT, CDR2 YYREEE (reference sequence). The CDR3 coding sequence is TGTGCCAGCAGCGGGGGGACAGGGGGTTACAATGAGCAGTTCTTC. The encoded protein is CASSGGTGGYNEQFF.

V is TRBV6-5 and J is TRBJ2-1; D is ambiguous. The CDR3 length is 15 residues. The ends were cut back, 8 bases at V and 6 bases at J, with 20 bases in the middle. The germline CDR1 and CDR2 sequences are MNHEY and SVGAGI. CDR3 sequence reads: CASHPLFGSTNEQFF. CDR3 sequence (DNA): TGTGCCAGCCACCCTTTATTCGGGTCCACCAATGAGCAGTTCTTC.

J is TRBJ2-6 and V is TRBV5-1; D gene ambiguous. V lost 4 bases and J lost 1, with 9 bases in between. The germline CDR1 and CDR2 sequences are SGHRS and YFSETQ. CDR3 length: 15 amino acids. The CDR3 region is CASSPLGSGANVLTF. The CDR3 coding sequence is TGCGCCAGCAGCCCCCTCGGTTCTGGGGCCAACGTCCTGACTTTC.

As for this clone: Other DNA sequences in the sample encode the same CDR3. This rearrangement joins TRBV9 to TRBJ2-5; 9 bases are shared with TRBD1. Germline V lookup: CDR1 SGDLS, CDR2 YYNGEE. The ends lost 1 base at V and 4 bases at J; junction bases unmatched: 2. CDR3 length: 14 amino acids. CDR3 coding DNA: TGTGCCAGCAGCGTAACAGGGGGCTCAGAGACCCAGTACTTC. It translates to CASSVTGGSETQYF.

This clone occurred a few times. The chain combines TRBV12-5 with TRBJ1-2; tentatively, D is TRBD1 (5 bases). CDR1 is LGHNT and CDR2 is FRNRAP in the germline V gene. The CDR3 loop spans 14 amino acids. V lost 0 bases and J 8 bases, leaving 13 bases between the germline ends. This CDR3 reads CASGLVTAGGGYTF. The CDR3 DNA reads TGTGCTAGTGGTTTGGTAACGGCGGGGGGGGGCTACACCTTC.

The gene calls are TRBV2 and TRBJ1-5; D uncertain. The germline V gene has CDR1 SNHLY and CDR2 FYNNEI. The CDR3 extends over 14 amino acids. V was shortened by 5 bases and J by 4 bases, with 12 bases between the two germline ends. The CDR3 coding sequence is TGTGCCAGCAGTCTCGGGGAAGAGAATCAGCCCCAGCATTTT. The encoded protein is CASSLGEENQPQHF.

This clone was recorded a few times. The rearrangement links TRBV27 to TRBJ2-6; 8 positions match TRBD1. After removal of 6 bases from V and 7 bases from J, the junction contained 2 bases not matched to a gene. The length of the CDR3 is 13 residues. The germline CDR1 and CDR2 sequences are MNHEY and SMNVEV (reference sequence). CDR3 amino acids: CASRGTGANVLTF. In DNA, the CDR3 is TGTGCCAGCAGAGGGACAGGAGCCAACGTCCTGACTTTC.

This clone occurred a few times. The chain links TRBV18 to TRBJ2-7, with 9 positions matching TRBD2. The trim removed 2 bases at V and 5 bases at J, leaving 13 bases unmatched. The germline CDR1 and CDR2 sequences are KGHSH and LQKENI. The CDR3 length is 17 residues. The CDR3 loop is CASSPFTSGRTLHEQYF. DNA for the CDR3: TGTGCCAGCTCACCATTCACTAGCGGGCGAACACTCCACGAGCAGTACTTC.

The table lists this clone with a few counts. The chain joins TRBV7-2 to TRBJ1-1; no definite D call. CDR3 length: 12 amino acids. Germline CDR1 and CDR2: SGHTA and FQGNSA. V was pared by 5 bases and J by 5 bases, with 9 bases between. CDR3 amino acids: CASSLKRTEAFF. The CDR3 bases are TGTGCCAGCAGCCTGAAGAGGACTGAAGCTTTCTTT. The full variable domain, its missing parts supplied by reference TRBV7-2 and TRBJ1-1, is GAGVSQSPSNKVTEKGKDVELRCDPISGHTALYWYRQSLGQGLEFLIYFQGNSAPDKSGLPSDRFSAERTGGSVSTLTIQRTQQEDSAVYLCASSLKRTEAFFGQGTRLTVV.

The gene calls are TRBV6-5 and TRBJ1-1; unclear D gene. The CDR3 runs to 15 residues. CDR1 is MNHEY, CDR2 SVGAGI, per germline. Between the trimmed V and J ends, which lost 5 bases and 2 bases, there was a span of 15 bases. DNA for the CDR3: TGTGCCAGCAGTCAGAATGGACTCAGAAACACTGAAGCTTTCTTT. Residues: CASSQNGLRNTEAFF.

V usage is TRBV28 and J usage is TRBJ2-4; no definite D call. Trimming removed 7 bases at V and 0 bases at J, with 13 bases between. CDR1 MDHEN and CDR2 SYDVKM come from the germline V gene. This CDR3 contains 15 residues. DNA of the CDR3: TGTGCCAGCACAGCACAGACACTAGCCAAAAACATTCAGTACTTC. Translated: CASTAQTLAKNIQYF.

V usage is TRBV2 and J usage is TRBJ2-7; maybe TRBD2 (5 bases). Germline V gene lookup returns CDR1 SNHLY and CDR2 FYNNEI. The CDR3 loop spans 13 amino acids. Trimming removed 8 bases at V and 7 bases at J, with 18 bases between. CDR3 sequence reads: CASGGVQSGEQYF. In DNA form, the CDR3 reads TGTGCCAGCGGCGGTGTCCAATCGGGGGAGCAGTACTTC.

V gene TRBV4-2 combines with J gene TRBJ1-1; TRBD1 might be the D (5 bases). Trimming took off 0 bases at V and 1 base at J, with 12 bases between the two ends. In germline, CDR1 is LGHNA, CDR2 YNFKEQ. This CDR3 is built from 16 residues. For the CDR3, the DNA is TGTGCCAGCAGCCAAGATCGGGGGAGCGGGAACACTGAAGCTTTCTTT. Residues: CASSQDRGSGNTEAFF.

The chain employs TRBV9 and TRBJ2-5; D may be TRBD2 (5 bases). Trimming left V 0 bases short and J 5 bases short, with 11 bases between. The CDR3 totals 14 residues. Germline-derived CDR1 and CDR2 are SGDLS and YYNGEE. The CDR3 protein is CASSVDLATETQYF. In DNA, the CDR3 is TGTGCCAGCAGCGTAGACCTAGCCACGGAGACCCAGTACTTC.

J is TRBJ2-1 and V is TRBV7-9; 9 bases are shared with TRBD2. Germline CDR1 SEHNR, CDR2 FQNEAQ (reference sequence). V lost 5 bases to trimming and J lost 4 bases; unmatched junction nucleotides: 6. This CDR3 spans 15 amino acids. This chain's CDR3 is CASSTRLAVYNEQFF. The CDR3 DNA reads as TGTGCCAGCAGCACAAGACTAGCGGTATACAATGAGCAGTTCTTC.

The chain carries TRBV18 and TRBJ1-6; perhaps TRBD1 as D (6 bases). CDR1 KGHSH and CDR2 LQKENI come from the germline V gene. CDR3 length equals 17 residues. V was cut by 5 bases and J by 7 bases, with 21 bases left in between. The CDR3 DNA is TGTGCCAGCTCAACCAGCAGGGGCCTTAGCGGGAATTCACCCCTCCACTTT. Amino acid sequence: CASSTSRGLSGNSPLHF. Variable domain in full (rest from reference TRBV18 and TRBJ1-6): NAGVMQNPRHLVRRRGQEARLRCSPMKGHSHVYWYRQLPEEGLKFMVYLQKENIIDESGMPKERFSAEFPKEGPSILRIQQVVRGDSAAYFCASSTSRGLSGNSPLHFGNGTRLTVT.

CDR3 loop: CASSVAAQEGYGYTF. Written as DNA, the CDR3 is TGTGCCAGCAGCGTAGCAGCTCAAGAGGGCTATGGCTACACCTTC. The chain combines TRBV9 with TRBJ1-2; D not certain. Per germline, CDR1 SGDLS and CDR2 YYNGEE. V lost 0 bases, J lost 4 bases, and 13 bases lay in between. The CDR3 runs 15 residues.

This clone was observed a handful of times. Different DNA sequences within this sample yield the same CDR3. The rearrangement uses TRBV6-5 and TRBJ1-5; D is possibly TRBD1 (6 bases). The V and J ends lost 6 bases and 3 bases respectively, with 9 bases between them. Germline V lookup: CDR1 MNHEY, CDR2 SVGAGI. CDR3 length equals 13 residues. The CDR3 region is CASSRQANQPQHF. CDR3 in DNA: TGTGCCAGCAGCCGACAGGCCAATCAGCCCCAGCATTTT.

The chain recombines TRBV28 with TRBJ2-1; 8 bases line up with TRBD2. Germline V gene data show CDR1 as MDHEN and CDR2 as SYDVKM. This CDR3 is built from 15 residues. After removal of 2 bases from V and 4 bases from J, the junction contained 4 bases not matched to a gene. CDR3 nucleotides: TGTGCCAGCAGTTTAGGCGGGGGGCAGTACAATGAGCAGTTCTTC. As protein: CASSLGGGQYNEQFF.

This chain joins TRBV7-9 and TRBJ2-7, with TRBD1 matching over 7 bases. In germline, CDR1 is SEHNR, CDR2 FQNEAQ (reference sequence). Trimming at V came to 5 bases and at J to 3 bases, leaving 10 bases not matched to a gene. CDR3 length equals 15 residues. The CDR3 loop reads CASSPGGWLVYEQYF. Written as DNA, the CDR3 is TGTGCCAGCAGCCCAGGGGGATGGCTAGTCTACGAGCAGTACTTC. Drawing the rest from reference TRBV7-9 and TRBJ2-7, the complete variable domain is DTGVSQNPRHKITKRGQNVTFRCDPISEHNRLYWYRQTLGQGPEFLTYFQNEAQLEKSRLLSDRFSAERPKGSFSTLEIQRTEQGDSAMYLCASSPGGWLVYEQYFGPGTRLTVT.

This clone appeared a few times. The gene calls are TRBV29-1 and TRBJ2-3; tentatively, D is TRBD2 (7 bases). Germline V gives CDR1 SQVTM, CDR2 ANQGSEA. This CDR3 spans 13 amino acids. The V gene lost 3 bases and the J gene lost 3 bases, with 10 bases spanning the gap. CDR3 loop: CSVEGGATDTQYF. CDR3 bases: TGCAGCGTTGAGGGGGGGGCTACAGATACGCAGTATTTT.

This rearrangement joins TRBV13 to TRBJ1-4; no firm D call. CDR3 length: 16 amino acids. Germline V gene data show CDR1 as PRHDT and CDR2 as FYEKMQ (reference sequence). V was pared by 5 bases and J by 6 bases, with 19 bases between. The chain's CDR3 is CASSQQVGNGYEKLFF. The CDR3 nucleotides read TGTGCCAGCAGCCAACAAGTCGGGAACGGTTATGAAAAACTGTTTTTT.

The rearrangement uses TRBV29-1 and TRBJ2-3; the D gene is possibly TRBD1 (6 bases). Trimming pared 7 bases from V and 0 bases from J, leaving 8 bases between. CDR1 and CDR2 (germline): SQVTM, ANQGSEA. This CDR3 is built from 12 residues. CDR3 loop: CSGRGSTDTQYF. The CDR3 DNA reads as TGCAGCGGCAGGGGCAGCACAGATACGCAGTATTTT.